This T cell receptor beta chain was sequenced in a study of blood T cell repertoires in COVID-19. Looking at the study overall: Samples of COVID-19 (acute and convalescent) were obtained from the United States, Italy and Spain. T cells, B-cell-depleted T cells, or PBMCs supplied cDNA or gDNA.

Original processing notes: Reference gene primers were amplified, and this amplification served to estimate nucleated cell counts. Sequenced by immunoSEQ multiplex PCR; TCRdb stores in-frame clones only, minus some. V and J calls and clone size are given by that table; D and trimming were obtained from the DNA. Seen here are about 200,000 clones, 88% observed once, and the top ten hold 5% to 6.5%. This clone has only one observation. There are 15 residues in the CDR3. Germline V gene sequence: CDR1 SGHTA, CDR2 FQGNSA. V was cut by 0 bases and J by 5 bases, with 13 bases left in between. The chain is built from TRBV7-2 and TRBJ1-1; D remains unclear. Sequenced sample: peripheral blood. The receptor comes from a middle-aged man with active or convalescent COVID-19. CDR3: CASSLAVRTGTEAFF. The CDR3 bases are TGTGCCAGCAGCTTAGCCGTACGGACGGGGACTGAAGCTTTCTTT.